This T cell receptor (beta chain) was retrieved from a study of T cell responses to AZD1222 COVID-19 vaccine. Only in-frame clones appear in the TCRdb table, and some are missing; sequencing was by immunoSEQ multiplex PCR. The top ten hold approximately 8% of the sample, which has some 90,000 clones, 65% to 90% seen once. Comments on this clone: The junction departs from the called germline gene at one end, perhaps through a read error.

CDR3 length: 13 residues. CDR1 is SGHTA and CDR2 is FQGNSA in the germline V gene. The TCR was taken from an adult in good health. Sequences were derived from peripheral blood, sampled on day 0 of AZD1222 vaccination. The rearrangement links TRBV7-2 to TRBJ2-1, with 8 positions matching TRBD1. CDR3 coding DNA: TGTGCCAGCAGCTTCGAACCGAGGACAGGGAGAATCTTC. Residues: CASSFEPRTGRIF. Full variable domain (remainder filled in from reference TRBV7-2 and TRBJ2-1): GAGVSQSPSNKVTEKGKDVELRCDPISGHTALYWYRQSLGQGLEFLIYFQGNSAPDKSGLPSDRFSAERTGGSVSTLTIQRTQQEDSAVYLCASSFEPRTGRIFGPGTRLTVL.